This is a list of T cell receptor beta chains from one sample in a study of identical twins. TCRdb reprocessed the 5' RACE reads with MiXCR, giving one entry per CDR3 protein. The table has approximately 300,000 distinct CDR3 sequences, over 8.5% seen once; the top ten hold 6% to 8.5%. The same sample was also used in a study of yellow fever vaccine responses in identical twins.

Sequenced material: CD8+ T cells sorted from blood. These receptors were obtained from a young woman in good health. Both conserved end residues are part of each CDR3. Each record gives: J gene, clone size, D gene, V gene, CDR3 DNA, CDR3 protein. A D gene is named only where the DNA matches it firmly. Some rows have no size entry. The others give once, few or many, or a class for an expanded clone.

J gene: TRBJ2-7
clone size: NA
D gene: NA
V gene: TRBV15
CDR3 DNA: TGTGCCACCAGCAGTGTGGCACGGGGCGAACTCTACGAGCAGTACTTC
CDR3 protein: CATSSVARGELYEQYF

J gene: TRBJ2-3
clone size: many
D gene: NA
V gene: TRBV6-1
CDR3 DNA: TGTGCCAGCACTGAATTGGGGGCCCCGGATACGCAGTATTTT
CDR3 protein: CASTELGAPDTQYF

J gene: TRBJ2-1
clone size: many
D gene: TRBD2
V gene: TRBV29-1
CDR3 DNA: TGCAGCGTGACGGAAGCGGGACCTTACAATGAGCAGTTCTTC
CDR3 protein: CSVTEAGPYNEQFF

J gene: TRBJ2-1
clone size: NA
D gene: NA
V gene: TRBV5-6
CDR3 DNA: TGTGCCAGCAGCTTGGCAGGGGACCCCTACAATGAGCAGTTCTTC
CDR3 protein: CASSLAGDPYNEQFF

J gene: TRBJ2-7
clone size: once
D gene: NA
V gene: TRBV11-2
CDR3 DNA: TGTGCCAGCAGCTTTTTTCTCGGTCGGTACGAGCAGTACTTC
CDR3 protein: CASSFFLGRYEQYF

J gene: TRBJ2-1
clone size: NA
D gene: TRBD2
V gene: TRBV10-3
CDR3 DNA: TGTGCCATCGGAATACTAGCGGGGGAGAGCTCCTACAATGAGCAGTTCTTC
CDR3 protein: CAIGILAGESSYNEQFF

J gene: TRBJ2-7
clone size: NA
D gene: NA
V gene: TRBV2
CDR3 DNA: TGTGCCAGCAGTGAAGGCCCCATGGACCTCTTGGGCTCCAACTCCTACGAGCAGTACTTC
CDR3 protein: CASSEGPMDLLGSNSYEQYF

J gene: TRBJ2-7
clone size: few
D gene: TRBD1
V gene: TRBV29-1
CDR3 DNA: TGCAGCGCTGAGGACAGGGCCTACGAGCAGTACTTC
CDR3 protein: CSAEDRAYEQYF

J gene: TRBJ2-3
clone size: many
D gene: TRBD2
V gene: TRBV4-2
CDR3 DNA: TGTGCCAGCAGCCCTGGGACTAGCGGGACCAGGTATAGCACAGATACGCAGTATTTT
CDR3 protein: CASSPGTSGTRYSTDTQYF

J gene: TRBJ2-1
clone size: few
D gene: NA
V gene: TRBV10-3
CDR3 DNA: TGTGCCATCCGGGCTAGCGCAGATGACAATGAGCAGTTCTTC
CDR3 protein: CAIRASADDNEQFF

J gene: TRBJ1-1
clone size: many
D gene: TRBD1
V gene: TRBV7-9
CDR3 DNA: TGTGCCAGCAGCTTATTGACAGGGTCTGAAGCTTTCTTT
CDR3 protein: CASSLLTGSEAFF

J gene: TRBJ2-1
clone size: NA
D gene: NA
V gene: TRBV6-1
CDR3 DNA: TGTGCCAGCAACTCGGGTCCTCGACACAATGAGCAGTTCTTC
CDR3 protein: CASNSGPRHNEQFF

J gene: TRBJ2-4
clone size: NA
D gene: NA
V gene: TRBV5-6
CDR3 DNA: TGTGCCAGCAGCCCCGGGGTGTTAAAGGCGGCCAAAAACATTCAGTACTTC
CDR3 protein: CASSPGVLKAAKNIQYF

J gene: TRBJ2-5
clone size: NA
D gene: NA
V gene: TRBV15
CDR3 DNA: TGTGCCACCAGCAGAGACCAACAAGAGACCCAGTACTTC
CDR3 protein: CATSRDQQETQYF

J gene: TRBJ2-2
clone size: many
D gene: TRBD2
V gene: TRBV4-1
CDR3 DNA: TGCGCCAGCAGCCAAGAGGGGGGGGTCACCGGGGAGCTGTTTTTT
CDR3 protein: CASSQEGGVTGELFF

J gene: TRBJ2-3
clone size: few
D gene: NA
V gene: TRBV27
CDR3 DNA: TGTGCCAGCAGTACGGGGGTTGAGACAGATACGCAGTATTTT
CDR3 protein: CASSTGVETDTQYF

J gene: TRBJ2-1
clone size: many
D gene: NA
V gene: TRBV4-3
CDR3 DNA: TGCGCCAGCAGCCAGGGGCGAATGGCCAATGAGCAGTTCTTC
CDR3 protein: CASSQGRMANEQFF

J gene: TRBJ2-7
clone size: many
D gene: NA
V gene: TRBV20-1
CDR3 DNA: TGCAGTCGAAAGGGGCCCAGCTTCTACGAGCAGTACTTC
CDR3 protein: CSRKGPSFYEQYF

J gene: TRBJ2-7
clone size: NA
D gene: NA
V gene: TRBV7-6
CDR3 DNA: TGTGCCAGCAGCTTGGGGGAGCACGCCTACGAGCAGTACTTC
CDR3 protein: CASSLGEHAYEQYF